The TCR beta chain described here comes from a study of molecular identifiers for immune sequencing clone quantification. There are 16 residues in the CDR3. The ends were cut back, 0 bases at V and 0 bases at J, with 10 bases in the middle. The germline V gene has CDR1 KGHSH and CDR2 LQKENI. This clonotype is termed medium-sized. TCRdb re-derived calls from the PCR reads in MiXCR, one entry per CDR3 protein. There are 8,500 to 11,000 distinct CDR3 sequences in the sample; around a fifth occur only once, and around 1.8% lies in the top ten. The clonotype comes from a human donor in good health. Some libraries in this study had Jurkat cell RNA spiked in. The sequencing input was naive CD8+ T cells from blood, with Jurkat cell RNA spiked in. Subset noted: FACS-sorted CD8+CD4-CCR7+CD45RA+ naive T cells. The chain recombines TRBV18 with TRBJ2-3; no definite D call. CDR3 DNA: TGTGCCAGCTCACCACCGTTCATACGGAGCACAGATACGCAGTATTTT. As protein: CASSPPFIRSTDTQYF.